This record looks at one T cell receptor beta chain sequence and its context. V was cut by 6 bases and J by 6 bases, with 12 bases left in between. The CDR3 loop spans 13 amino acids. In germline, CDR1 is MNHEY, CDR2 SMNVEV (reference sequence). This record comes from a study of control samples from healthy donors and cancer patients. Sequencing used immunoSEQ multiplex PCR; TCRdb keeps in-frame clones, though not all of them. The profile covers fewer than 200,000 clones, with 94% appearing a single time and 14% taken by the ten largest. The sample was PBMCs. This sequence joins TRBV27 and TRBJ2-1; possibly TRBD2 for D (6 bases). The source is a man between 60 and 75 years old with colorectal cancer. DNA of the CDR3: TGTGCCAGCAGCAGATCCGGGGGCAATGAGCAGTTCTTC. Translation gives CASSRSGGNEQFF.